The 19 T cell receptor beta chains below come from one sample, sequenced in a study of response to subunit inactivated influenza vaccine. One entry per CDR3 protein results from TCRdb running MiXCR on the RT-PCR reads. Among 280,000 or so distinct CDR3 sequences listed, about a fifth were seen once. Specimen: PBMCs from blood, collected about 19 months after vaccination. These receptors all stem from a man between 50 and 75 years old who received an inactivated influenza vaccine.

The chain combines TRBV20-1 with TRBJ1-2, with 9 positions matching TRBD1. There are 14 residues in the CDR3. Germline loops: CDR1 DFQATT, CDR2 SNEGSKA (reference sequence). The trim removed 3 bases at V and 8 bases at J, leaving 10 bases unmatched. The CDR3 protein is CSASERQGGQGYTF. Written as DNA, the CDR3 is TGCAGTGCTAGCGAACGACAGGGGGGCCAGGGCTACACCTTC.

The chain combines TRBV2 with TRBJ2-1; 11 nucleotides line up with TRBD2. Germline V gene data show CDR1 as SNHLY and CDR2 as FYNNEI. The CDR3 spans 18 residues. The J segment lost 0 bases and the V segment lost 4 bases, leaving 8 bases of the junction unmatched. CDR3 residues: CASSGIAGGESSYNEQFF. The DNA for the CDR3 is TGTGCCAGCAGTGGTATAGCGGGAGGGGAAAGCTCCTACAATGAGCAGTTCTTC. Full variable domain (outside the CDR3, taken from reference TRBV2 and TRBJ2-1): EPEVTQTPSHQVTQMGQEVILRCVPISNHLYFYWYRQILGQKVEFLVSFYNNEISEKSEIFDDQFSVERPDGSNFTLKIRSTKLEDSAMYFCASSGIAGGESSYNEQFFGPGTRLTVL.

This chain joins TRBV4-2 and TRBJ2-7; D is uncertain. This CDR3 spans 17 amino acids. In germline, CDR1 is LGHNA, CDR2 YNFKEQ. Trimming left V 4 bases short and J 0 bases short, with 19 bases between. The CDR3: CASSPATDPLSSYEQYF. DNA for the CDR3: TGTGCCAGCAGCCCAGCGACTGATCCTTTAAGCTCCTACGAGCAGTACTTC.

This clonotype appeared a few times. The J gene is TRBJ2-7, the V gene TRBV3-1, with 10 bases identical to TRBD2. From germline, CDR1 is LGHDT and CDR2 YNNKEL (reference sequence). V was clipped by 3 bases and J by 5 bases; unmatched bases: 4. The CDR3 is made up of 14 amino acids. The CDR3 nucleotides are TGTGCCAGCAGCCACAGCGGGAGGGGCCACGAGCAGTACTTC. Its protein is CASSHSGRGHEQYF.

This clonotype was detected only a few times. The genes are TRBV5-1 and TRBJ2-3; maybe TRBD2 (6 bases). V lost 4 bases and J lost 3, with 18 bases in between. Germline CDR1 SGHRS, CDR2 YFSETQ. The CDR3 runs to 16 residues. The CDR3 spells CASSPGIAGGTDTQYF. CDR3 nucleotide sequence: TGCGCCAGCAGCCCCGGCATAGCCGGGGGAACAGATACGCAGTATTTT.

This clonotype was detected many times. This rearrangement joins TRBV19 to TRBJ1-1; the D is unclear. V lost 10 bases and J 4 bases, leaving 19 bases between the germline ends. This CDR3 comprises 14 residues. CDR1 LNHDA and CDR2 SQIVND come from the germline V gene (reference sequence). The CDR3 region has the DNA TGTGCCACCTCTTACGGCTCTTCAAGCACTGAAGCTTTCTTT. Translated: CATSYGSSSTEAFF. The entire variable domain, with the rest obtained from reference TRBV19 and TRBJ1-1, is as follows: DGGITQSPKYLFRKEGQNVTLSCEQNLNHDAMYWYRQDPGQGLRLIYYSQIVNDFQKGDIAEGYSVSREKKESFPLTVTSAQKNPTAFYLCATSYGSSSTEAFFGQGTRLTVV.

This clonotype was picked up a small number of times. V is TRBV29-1 and J is TRBJ1-1; D unclear. The CDR3 is 13 amino acids. The V and J ends lost 7 bases and 5 bases respectively, with 17 bases between them. The germline CDR1 and CDR2 sequences are SQVTM and ANQGSEA. The CDR3 nucleotides are TGCAGCGGCGAACGGGGATTCGATACTGAAGCTTTCTTT. This translates into CSGERGFDTEAFF.

The sample holds many counts of this clonotype. This chain uses TRBV5-6 with TRBJ1-6, with D maybe TRBD1 (6 bases). Germline V CDR1 and CDR2: SGHDT, YYEEEE. With 2 bases removed from V and 5 bases from J, the gap between germline ends came to 8 bases. CDR3 size: 14 residues. Here the CDR3 reads CASSFPGDNSPLHF. CDR3 in DNA: TGTGCCAGCAGCTTCCCAGGGGATAATTCACCCCTCCACTTT.

V gene TRBV20-1 combines with J gene TRBJ2-3; 11 nucleotides agree with TRBD2. V trimming: 5 bases; J trimming: 2 bases; junction bases outside the gene matches: 9. The CDR3 covers 16 residues. Germline values: CDR1 DFQATT, CDR2 SNEGSKA (reference sequence). This CDR3 reads CSASPVLAGATDTQYF. The CDR3 nucleotides read TGCAGTGCTTCCCCGGTACTAGCGGGGGCCACAGATACGCAGTATTTT.

This clonotype was picked up a small number of times. The rearrangement uses TRBV11-2 and TRBJ1-6; D remains unclear. The length of the CDR3 is 13 residues. CDR1 and CDR2 from the germline V gene are SGHAT and FQNNGV. The ends were cut back, 0 bases at V and 9 bases at J, with 6 bases in the middle. The CDR3 bases are TGTGCCAGCAGCTTAGAACTCGGTTCACCCCTCCACTTT. This sequence encodes CASSLELGSPLHF.

V and J are TRBV20-1 and TRBJ2-3, with D perhaps TRBD1 or TRBD2 (6 bases each). The CDR3 contains 12 residues. CDR1 DFQATT and CDR2 SNEGSKA come from the germline V gene (reference sequence). Trimming pared 4 bases from V and 4 bases from J, leaving 9 bases between. CDR3 in DNA: TGCAGTGCTAACAGGGAGGCAGATACGCAGTATTTT. Residues: CSANREADTQYF.

J is TRBJ2-2 and V is TRBV6-2 or TRBV6-3; D perhaps matches TRBD1 (6 bases). CDR1 is MNHEY, CDR2 SVGEGT, per germline. This CDR3 is 15 amino acids long. Deletions cut 0 bases from V and 4 bases from J, with 9 bases between. The CDR3: CASSYSRGSTGELFF. CDR3 DNA sequence: TGTGCCAGCAGTTACTCGAGGGGGAGCACCGGGGAGCTGTTTTTT.

The chain employs TRBV4-2 and TRBJ2-1; D unresolved. The CDR3 contains 14 residues. Trimming stripped 0 bases from V and 4 bases from J, with 7 bases between. Germline V lookup: CDR1 LGHNA, CDR2 YNFKEQ. The chain's CDR3 is CASSQDRNYNEQFF. CDR3 in DNA: TGTGCCAGCAGCCAAGATAGGAATTACAATGAGCAGTTCTTC.

This clonotype was seen more than once but under ten times. The chain couples TRBV5-6 to TRBJ1-1, with a weak D call TRBD1 (5 bases). The V and J ends lost 4 bases and 0 bases respectively, with 16 bases between them. The CDR3 length is 16 residues. Per germline, CDR1 SGHDT and CDR2 YYEEEE. CDR3 nucleotides: TGTGCCAGCAGCCCCCGAAAATGGGGGATGAACACTGAAGCTTTCTTT. Its protein is CASSPRKWGMNTEAFF.

The J gene is TRBJ2-6, the V gene TRBV10-3; either TRBD1 or TRBD2 may fit D (5 bases each). The CDR3 extends over 18 amino acids. The V and J ends lost 4 bases and 0 bases respectively, with 16 bases between them. CDR1 ENHRY and CDR2 SYGVKD come from the germline V gene. CDR3 in amino acids: CAISGSAGGPSGANVLTF. In DNA form, the CDR3 reads TGTGCCATCAGTGGTAGCGCTGGGGGACCCTCTGGGGCCAACGTCCTGACTTTC.

This clonotype has just a few counts. This chain links TRBV7-2 with TRBJ1-2, with D tentatively TRBD1 (5 bases). V was trimmed by 6 bases and J by 4 bases, leaving 15 bases between them. The CDR3 length is 14 residues. Per the germline V gene, CDR1 is SGHTA and CDR2 is FQGNSA. DNA of the CDR3: TGTGCCAGCAGACCAATGACAGCGATCTATGGCTACACCTTC. Translation: CASRPMTAIYGYTF.

The V and J genes are TRBV20-1 and TRBJ1-4, with D perhaps TRBD1 (6 bases). This CDR3 comprises 14 residues. From germline, CDR1 is DFQATT and CDR2 SNEGSKA (reference sequence). Trimming took 1 base from V and 2 from J, leaving 8 bases between them. The CDR3 region has the DNA TGCAGTGCTAGAGCGGGGGCGACTAATGAAAAACTGTTTTTT. Its translation is CSARAGATNEKLFF.

This sequence joins TRBV28 and TRBJ2-3, with 8 bases aligning to TRBD1. Germline CDR1 reads MDHEN; CDR2 reads SYDVKM. V dropped 7 bases and J dropped 4; count of bases not matched to a gene: 13. CDR3 size: 16 residues. The CDR3 sequence is CASNPPRGRAADTQYF. The CDR3 nucleotides read TGTGCCAGCAACCCGCCCAGGGGGCGAGCGGCAGATACGCAGTATTTT.

The sample holds a few counts of this clonotype. The chain combines TRBV28 with TRBJ2-7; 8 bases agree with TRBD1. The CDR3 spans 14 residues. Unmatched junction bases numbered 8, after V lost 7 bases and J lost 3 bases. CDR1 MDHEN and CDR2 SYDVKM come from the germline V gene. CDR3 DNA sequence: TGTGCCAGCACCCTCAGACAGGGGATCTACGAGCAGTACTTC. Translated: CASTLRQGIYEQYF. Together with reference TRBV28 and TRBJ2-7, the CDR3 gives the full variable domain: DVKVTQSSRYLVKRTGEKVFLECVQDMDHENMFWYRQDPGLGLRLIYFSYDVKMKEKGDIPEGYSVSREKKERFSLILESASTNQTSMYLCASTLRQGIYEQYFGPGTRLTVT.